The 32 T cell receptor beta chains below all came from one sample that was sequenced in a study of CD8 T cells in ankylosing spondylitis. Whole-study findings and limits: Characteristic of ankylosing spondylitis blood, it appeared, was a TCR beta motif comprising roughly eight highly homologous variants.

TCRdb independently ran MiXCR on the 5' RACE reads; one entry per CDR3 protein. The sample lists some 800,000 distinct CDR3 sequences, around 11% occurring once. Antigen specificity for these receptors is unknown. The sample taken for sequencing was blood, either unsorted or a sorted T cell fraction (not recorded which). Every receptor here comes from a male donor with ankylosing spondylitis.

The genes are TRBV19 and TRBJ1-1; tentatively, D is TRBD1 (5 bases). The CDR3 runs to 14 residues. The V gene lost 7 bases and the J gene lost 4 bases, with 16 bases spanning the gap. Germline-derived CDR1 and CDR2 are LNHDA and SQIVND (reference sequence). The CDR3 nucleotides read TGTGCCAGTATGGGGGGAGGGAGAGGCACTGAAGCTTTCTTT. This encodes CASMGGGRGTEAFF.

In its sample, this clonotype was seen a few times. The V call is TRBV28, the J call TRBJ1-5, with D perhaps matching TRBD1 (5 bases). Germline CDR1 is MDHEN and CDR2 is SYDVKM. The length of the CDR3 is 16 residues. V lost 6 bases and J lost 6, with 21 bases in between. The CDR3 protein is CASSPGGAGRPQPQHF. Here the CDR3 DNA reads TGTGCCAGCAGCCCGGGAGGGGCAGGGAGACCTCAGCCCCAGCATTTT.

The CDR3 protein is CASSQDQAAGETQYF. For the CDR3, the DNA is TGTGCCAGCAGCCAAGATCAGGCGGCCGGGGAGACCCAGTACTTC. The rearrangement uses TRBV4-2 and TRBJ2-5; the D is unclear. Trimming cost V 0 bases and J 5 bases, with 13 bases left between them. Germline CDR1 reads LGHNA; CDR2 reads YNFKEQ. The CDR3 totals 15 residues.

Here the CDR3 reads CSARPETQYF. CDR3 nucleotides: TGCAGTGCTAGACCCGAGACCCAGTACTTC. This chain uses TRBV20-1 with TRBJ2-5; unclear D gene. Germline V gives CDR1 DFQATT, CDR2 SNEGSKA (reference sequence). The CDR3 runs 10 residues. The V end was cut by 2 bases, the J end by 5 bases, with 3 bases between.

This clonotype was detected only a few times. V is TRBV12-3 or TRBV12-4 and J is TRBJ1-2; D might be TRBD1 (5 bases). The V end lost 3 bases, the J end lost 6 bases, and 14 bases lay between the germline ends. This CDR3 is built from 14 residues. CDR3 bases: TGTGCCAGCAGTTTCTGGGGCAGGGTTAATGGCTACACCTTC. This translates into CASSFWGRVNGYTF.

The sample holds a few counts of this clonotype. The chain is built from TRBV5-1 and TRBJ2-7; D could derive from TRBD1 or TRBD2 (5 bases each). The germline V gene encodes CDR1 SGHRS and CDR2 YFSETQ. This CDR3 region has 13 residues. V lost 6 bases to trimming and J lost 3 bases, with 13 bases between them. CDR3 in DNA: TGCGCCAGCACCGGGACGGACAACTACGAGCAGTACTTC. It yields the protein CASTGTDNYEQYF.

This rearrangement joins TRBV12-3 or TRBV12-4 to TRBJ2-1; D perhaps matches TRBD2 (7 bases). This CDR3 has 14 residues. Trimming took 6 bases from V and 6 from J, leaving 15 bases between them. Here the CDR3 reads CASRSQGGINEQFF. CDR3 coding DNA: TGTGCCAGCAGGTCACAGGGAGGGATCAATGAGCAGTTCTTC.

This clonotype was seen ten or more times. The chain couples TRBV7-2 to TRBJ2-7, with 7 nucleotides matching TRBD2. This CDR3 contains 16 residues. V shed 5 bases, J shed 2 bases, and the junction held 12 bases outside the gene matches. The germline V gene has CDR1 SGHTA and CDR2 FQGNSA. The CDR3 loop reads CASSPKAGRPTYEQYF. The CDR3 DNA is TGTGCCAGCAGCCCGAAAGCGGGACGCCCCACCTACGAGCAGTACTTC.

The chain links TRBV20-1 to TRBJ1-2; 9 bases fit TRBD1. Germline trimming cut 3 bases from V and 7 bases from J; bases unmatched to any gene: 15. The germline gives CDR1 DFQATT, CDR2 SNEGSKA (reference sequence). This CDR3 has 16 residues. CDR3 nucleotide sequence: TGCAGTGCTAGTCGGATCTACATCACAGGGGGCAGTGGCTACACCTTC. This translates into CSASRIYITGGSGYTF.

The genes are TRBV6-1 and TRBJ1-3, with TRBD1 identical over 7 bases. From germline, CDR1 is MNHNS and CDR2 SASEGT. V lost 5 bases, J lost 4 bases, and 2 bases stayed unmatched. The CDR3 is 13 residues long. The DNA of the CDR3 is TGTGCCAGCAGTATGGGACAGGGAAACACCATATATTTT. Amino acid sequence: CASSMGQGNTIYF.

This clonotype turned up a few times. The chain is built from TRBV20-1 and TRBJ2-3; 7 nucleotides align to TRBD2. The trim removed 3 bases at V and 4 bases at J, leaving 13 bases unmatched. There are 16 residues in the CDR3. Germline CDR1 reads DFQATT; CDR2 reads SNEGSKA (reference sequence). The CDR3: CSARLLRAGVSDTQYF. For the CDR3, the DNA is TGCAGTGCTAGGCTCTTAAGGGCGGGAGTCTCAGATACGCAGTATTTT.

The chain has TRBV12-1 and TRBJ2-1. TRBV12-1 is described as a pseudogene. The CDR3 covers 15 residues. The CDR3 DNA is TGTGCCAGCAGCTTTGTGACTGAAACGTACAATGAGCAGTTCTTC. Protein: CASSFVTETYNEQFF.

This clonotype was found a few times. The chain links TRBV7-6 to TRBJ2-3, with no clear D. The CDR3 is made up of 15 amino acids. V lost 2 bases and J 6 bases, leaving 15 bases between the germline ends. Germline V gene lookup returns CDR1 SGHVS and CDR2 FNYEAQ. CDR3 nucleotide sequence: TGTGCCAGCAGCTTAAAAAGCGAGAAGTGGGATACGCAGTATTTT. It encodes CASSLKSEKWDTQYF.

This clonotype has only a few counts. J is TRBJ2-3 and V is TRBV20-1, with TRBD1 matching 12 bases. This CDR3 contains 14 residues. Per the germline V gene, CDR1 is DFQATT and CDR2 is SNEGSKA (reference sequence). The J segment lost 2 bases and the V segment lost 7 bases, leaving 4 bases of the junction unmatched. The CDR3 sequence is CSGGDRGLTDTQYF. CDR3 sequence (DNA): TGCAGTGGGGGGGACAGGGGGCTCACAGATACGCAGTATTTT.

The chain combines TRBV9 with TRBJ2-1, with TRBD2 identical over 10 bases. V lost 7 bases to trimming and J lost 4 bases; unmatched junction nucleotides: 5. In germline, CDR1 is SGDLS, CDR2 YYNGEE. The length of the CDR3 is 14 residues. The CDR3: CASAPAGGYNEQFF. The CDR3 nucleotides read TGTGCCAGCGCCCCAGCGGGAGGGTACAATGAGCAGTTCTTC. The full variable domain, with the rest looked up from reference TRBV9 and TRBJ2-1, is DSGVTQTPKHLITATGQRVTLRCSPRSGDLSVYWYQQSLDQGLQFLIQYYNGEERAKGNILERFSAQQFPDLHSELNLSSLELGDSALYFCASAPAGGYNEQFFGPGTRLTVL.

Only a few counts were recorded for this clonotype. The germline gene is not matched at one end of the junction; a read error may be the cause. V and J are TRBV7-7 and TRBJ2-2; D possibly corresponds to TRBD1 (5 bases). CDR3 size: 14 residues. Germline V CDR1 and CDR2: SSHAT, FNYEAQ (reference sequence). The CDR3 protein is CASSLGAQTGELFF. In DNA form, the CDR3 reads TGTGCTAGCAGCCTTGGGGCGCAGACCGGGGAGCTGTTTTTT.

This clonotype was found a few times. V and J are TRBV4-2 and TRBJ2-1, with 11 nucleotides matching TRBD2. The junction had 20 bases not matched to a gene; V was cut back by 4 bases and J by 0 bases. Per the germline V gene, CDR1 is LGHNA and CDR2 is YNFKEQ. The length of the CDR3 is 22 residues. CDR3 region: CASSPPSYRLAGSPSSYNEQFF. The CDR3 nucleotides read TGTGCCAGCAGCCCACCCTCTTATAGACTAGCGGGATCGCCCAGCTCCTACAATGAGCAGTTCTTC.

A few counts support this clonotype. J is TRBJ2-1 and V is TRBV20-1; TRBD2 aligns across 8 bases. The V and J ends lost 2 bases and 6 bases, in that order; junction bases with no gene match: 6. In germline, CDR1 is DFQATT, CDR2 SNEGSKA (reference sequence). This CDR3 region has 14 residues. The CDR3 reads CSARTAGVVNEQFF. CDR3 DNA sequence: TGCAGTGCTAGAACAGCGGGAGTTGTCAATGAGCAGTTCTTC.

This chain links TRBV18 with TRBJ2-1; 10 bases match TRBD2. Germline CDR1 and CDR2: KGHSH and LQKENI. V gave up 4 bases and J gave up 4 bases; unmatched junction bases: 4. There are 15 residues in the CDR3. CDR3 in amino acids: CASSHSGGPYNEQFF. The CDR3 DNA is TGTGCCAGCTCACATAGCGGGGGGCCATACAATGAGCAGTTCTTC.

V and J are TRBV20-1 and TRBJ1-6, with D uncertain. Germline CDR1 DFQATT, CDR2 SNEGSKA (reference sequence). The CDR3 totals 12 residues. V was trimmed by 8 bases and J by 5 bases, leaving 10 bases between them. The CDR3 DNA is TGCAGTTCCGACGGTAATAATTCACCCCTCCACTTT. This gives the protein CSSDGNNSPLHF.

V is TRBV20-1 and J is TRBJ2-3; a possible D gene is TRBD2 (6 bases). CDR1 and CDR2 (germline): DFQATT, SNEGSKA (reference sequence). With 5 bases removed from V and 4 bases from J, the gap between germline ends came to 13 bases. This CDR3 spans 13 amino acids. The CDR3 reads CSAGTRTSDTQYF. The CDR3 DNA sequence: TGCAGTGCTGGGACTCGGACGTCAGATACGCAGTATTTT.

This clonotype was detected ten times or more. The DNA for the CDR3 is TGCAGCGTGAGGACACCGCAAGAGACCCAGTACTTC. Amino acid sequence: CSVRTPQETQYF. V is TRBV29-1 and J is TRBJ2-5, with a possible D match to TRBD1 (5 bases). The germline gives CDR1 SQVTM, CDR2 ANQGSEA. V lost 6 bases and J 2 bases, leaving 10 bases between the germline ends. CDR3 length: 12 residues.

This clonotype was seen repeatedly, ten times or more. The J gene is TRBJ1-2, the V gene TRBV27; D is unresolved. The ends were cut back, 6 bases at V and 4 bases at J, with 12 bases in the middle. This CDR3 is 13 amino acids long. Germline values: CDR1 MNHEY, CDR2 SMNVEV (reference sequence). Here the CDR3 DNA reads TGTGCCAGCAGCCCCTCCCGAAGCTATGGCTACACCTTC. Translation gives CASSPSRSYGYTF.

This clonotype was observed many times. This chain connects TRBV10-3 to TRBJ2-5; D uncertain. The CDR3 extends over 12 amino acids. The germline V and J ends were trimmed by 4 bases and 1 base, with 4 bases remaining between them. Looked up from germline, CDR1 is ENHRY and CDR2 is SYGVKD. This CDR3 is CAISGAQETQYF. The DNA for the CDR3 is TGTGCCATCAGTGGGGCCCAAGAGACCCAGTACTTC.

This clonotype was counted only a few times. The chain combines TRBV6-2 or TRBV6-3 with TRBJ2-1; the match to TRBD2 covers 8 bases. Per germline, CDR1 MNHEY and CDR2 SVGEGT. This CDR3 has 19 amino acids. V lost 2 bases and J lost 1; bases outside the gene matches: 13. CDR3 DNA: TGTGCCAGCAGTTACAAAGCGGGAGTACCCTCTTCATCCTACAATGAGCAGTTCTTC. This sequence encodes CASSYKAGVPSSSYNEQFF.

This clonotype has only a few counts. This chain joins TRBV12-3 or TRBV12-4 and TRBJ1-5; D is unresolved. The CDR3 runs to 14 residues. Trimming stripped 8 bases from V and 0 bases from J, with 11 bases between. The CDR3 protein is CASSRGDSNQPQHF. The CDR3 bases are TGTGCCAGCTCCCGCGGAGATAGCAATCAGCCCCAGCATTTT.

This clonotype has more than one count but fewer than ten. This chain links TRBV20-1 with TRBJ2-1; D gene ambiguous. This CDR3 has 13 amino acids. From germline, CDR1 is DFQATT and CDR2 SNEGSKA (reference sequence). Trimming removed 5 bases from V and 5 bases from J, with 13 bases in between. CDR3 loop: CSAYSLTDNEQFF. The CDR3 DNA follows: TGCAGTGCTTATTCTCTTACAGACAATGAGCAGTTCTTC.

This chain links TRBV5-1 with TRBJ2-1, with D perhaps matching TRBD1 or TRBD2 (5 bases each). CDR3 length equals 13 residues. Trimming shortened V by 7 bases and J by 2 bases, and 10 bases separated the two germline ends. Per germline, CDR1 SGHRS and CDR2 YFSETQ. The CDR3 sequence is CASFRDPYNEQFF. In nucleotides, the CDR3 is TGCGCCAGCTTCCGGGACCCCTACAATGAGCAGTTCTTC.

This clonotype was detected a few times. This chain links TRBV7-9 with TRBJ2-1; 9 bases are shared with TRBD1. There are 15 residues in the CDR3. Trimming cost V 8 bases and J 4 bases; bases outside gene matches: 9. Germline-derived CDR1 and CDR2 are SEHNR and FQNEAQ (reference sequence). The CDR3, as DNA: TGTGCCAGCGCTAACCCGGGACAGGGTTACAATGAGCAGTTCTTC. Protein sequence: CASANPGQGYNEQFF.

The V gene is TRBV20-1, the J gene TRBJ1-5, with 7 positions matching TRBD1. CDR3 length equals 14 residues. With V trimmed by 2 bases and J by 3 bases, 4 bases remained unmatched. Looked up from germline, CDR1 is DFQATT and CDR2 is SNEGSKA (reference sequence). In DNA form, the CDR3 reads TGCAGTGCTAGACCTGACAGGGACAATCAGCCCCAGCATTTT. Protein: CSARPDRDNQPQHF.

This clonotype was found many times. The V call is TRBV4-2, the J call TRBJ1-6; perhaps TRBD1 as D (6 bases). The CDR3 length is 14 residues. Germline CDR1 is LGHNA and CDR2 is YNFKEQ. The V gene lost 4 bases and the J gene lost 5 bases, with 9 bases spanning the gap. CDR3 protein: CASSLQGNNSPLHF. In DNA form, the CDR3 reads TGTGCCAGCAGCCTCCAGGGGAATAATTCACCCCTCCACTTT.

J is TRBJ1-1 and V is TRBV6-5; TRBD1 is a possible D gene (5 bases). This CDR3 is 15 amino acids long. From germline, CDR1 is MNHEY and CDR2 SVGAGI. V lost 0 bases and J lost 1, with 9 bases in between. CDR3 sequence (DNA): TGTGCCAGCAGTTACTCGTGGGGGACGAACACTGAAGCTTTCTTT. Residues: CASSYSWGTNTEAFF.